This record looks at one T cell receptor (beta chain) sequence and its context. Its antigen is unidentified. The CDR3 length is 15 residues. V gave up 6 bases and J gave up 5 bases, with 17 bases separating them. Germline CDR1 reads MNHEY; CDR2 reads SVGAGI. The sample is drawn from a study of cytomegalovirus exposure and HLA in healthy donors. Whole-study results and caveats: Researchers reported in a later analysis that a missense DCLRE1C variant was tied to TCR beta V- and J-gene trimming.

This PCR relied on a set of 60 Vbeta primers and 13 Jbeta primers. Data came from immunoSEQ multiplex PCR; TCRdb stores just in-frame clones and leaves some out. The top ten hold 4.9% of the sample, which has 130,000 to 150,000 clones, approximately 77% seen once. This chain joins TRBV6-5 and TRBJ1-5; D might be TRBD1 (5 bases). The sequenced sample consisted of PBMCs. The origin of this receptor is a woman aged 50 to 60 in good health and CMV-seronegative. The CDR3 loop is CASRQHSVRDQPQHF. The CDR3 nucleotides are TGTGCCAGCAGACAGCACTCAGTCAGGGATCAGCCCCAGCATTTT.